This TCR beta chain was obtained from a study of tumor-infiltrating lymphocytes in primary liver carcinoma. Across the study: The patients, men and women alike, were aged 30 to 69 years. Per sample, productive TCRbeta reads numbered roughly 3.5 to 7.5 million, similar across tissue types.

This clonotype was seen only a few times. The junction and the germline gene differ at one end; a read error may be behind it. TCR beta cDNA was reverse-transcribed from about 500 ng of total RNA. The reaction used a constant-region primer and ProtoScript II reverse transcriptase. Slightly modified ARM-PCR, run as three nested multiplex PCR rounds, produced the TCR beta libraries. TCRdb itself ran the multiplex PCR reads through MiXCR, one entry per CDR3 protein. The table lists roughly 100,000 distinct CDR3 sequences, approximately 80% of them singletons. For each extraction, RNA and DNA were obtained together from approximately 20-30 mg of unsorted bulk tissue. Through surgical resection, the patients' primary liver carcinoma was treated. The receptor comes from a man aged 40-49 years with primary liver carcinoma and hepatitis B virus infection. Sequences were obtained from liver tumor tissue from sampling region 3. Subset denoted: tumor region T3, left-lateral pole.

The CDR3 DNA is TGCGCCAGGAGCCGGCCCCGACTAGTAAGGTCCTATAATGAGCAGTTCTTC. It codes for CARSRPRLVRSYNEQFF. The chain recombines TRBV4-1 with TRBJ2-1; a weak D match, TRBD2 (6 bases). Germline V CDR1 and CDR2: MGHRA, YSYEKL. CDR3 length: 17 amino acids.